Given below is one T cell receptor beta chain in context. What antigen it recognizes has not been identified. No per-base quality is available; no much larger clone lies one base away. This sample was taken from a study of cytomegalovirus exposure and HLA in healthy donors (dated by TCRdb to between 2016 and 2019). In the study overall: According to a later analysis, one platform produced both the 120 validation repertoires and the approximately 600 repertoires of the first cohort. The study aimed to test whether cataloging public T cell receptors could reveal signatures of past pathogen exposure. In addition to the first cohort of approximately 650 subjects, a separate validation cohort of 100 to 150 different subjects was used. High-throughput TCR immunosequencing, statistical association of individual TCRs with disease status, and machine learning were combined to predict cytomegalovirus infection status. Points the paper makes about the study in general: The classifier was reported to diagnose cytomegalovirus status with high specificity and sensitivity in both the original cohort and the validation cohort. In the study, roughly 160 TCR beta chains were listed as associated with cytomegalovirus. It was suggested by the authors that the approach could potentially be generalized to other disease states and immunological phenotypes. Three of the identified cytomegalovirus-associated TCR beta chains were confirmed in vitro to be specific for cytomegalovirus antigens. Subsequent analysis determined that TCRs grouped into clusters in the first cohort also showed a tendency toward co-occurrence across the 90 to 150 validation repertoires, and approximately 94% of cluster scores exceeded 0. While some public TCRs were present in many individuals, most TCR sequences turned up only very rarely across donors. A later analysis lacked HLA typing for the validation cohort, so it scored co-occurrence in that cohort across all 120 or so repertoires.

The donors belonged to the validation cohort of 120 subjects, which was separate from the roughly 700-subject first cohort. Spanning cysteine to phenylalanine, the CDR3 consists of 14 amino acids. The CDR3 DNA has 42 bases and is translated from base 1. Taken from the germline V gene, the CDR1 and CDR2 loops are MNHEY and SVGAGI. V sheds 2 bases and J sheds 3 bases, leaving 9 bases between their ends. Libraries were prepared through the immunoSEQ multiplex PCR assay. Per the authors' processing: To diagnose cytomegalovirus status from the catalog of TCR beta chain sequences, a statistical classification framework was built. As stored in TCRdb, this immuneACCESS dataset retains in-frame rearrangements with V and J assigned. A fraction of the clones does not appear; measured against another copy, unresolved V genes explain less than half of the discrepancy, and the remainder lacks a known reason. That table furnishes V, J and clone size, whereas the DNA furnished D and trimming. The sample profile shows about 160,000 clones; around four fifths of them were found once. The ten largest clones take up approximately 2.3% of the sample.

This TCR came from a man aged 30-40 years in good health and CMV-seropositive. Recombination connected TRBV6-5 to TRBJ2-3; TRBD2 is a weak D gene call, 5 bases matching. The sample was PBMCs. The DNA reads as follows: TGTGCCAGCAGTTACGGAGTAGCGACAGATACGCAGTATTTT. Its protein reads: CASSYGVATDTQYF.